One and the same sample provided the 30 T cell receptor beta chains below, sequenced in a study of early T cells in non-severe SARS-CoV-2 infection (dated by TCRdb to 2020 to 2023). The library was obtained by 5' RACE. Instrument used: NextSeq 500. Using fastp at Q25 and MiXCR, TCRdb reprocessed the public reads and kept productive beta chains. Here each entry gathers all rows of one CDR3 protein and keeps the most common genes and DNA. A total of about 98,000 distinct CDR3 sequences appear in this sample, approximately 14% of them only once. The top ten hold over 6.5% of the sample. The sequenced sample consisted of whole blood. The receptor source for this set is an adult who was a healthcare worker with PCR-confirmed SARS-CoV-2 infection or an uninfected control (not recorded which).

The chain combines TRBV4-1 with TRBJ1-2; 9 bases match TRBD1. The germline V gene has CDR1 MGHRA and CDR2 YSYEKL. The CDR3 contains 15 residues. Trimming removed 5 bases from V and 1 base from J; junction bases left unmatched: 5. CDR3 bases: TGCGCCAGCAGCTCTTGGACAGGGGATAACTATGGCTACACCTTC. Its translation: CASSSWTGDNYGYTF.

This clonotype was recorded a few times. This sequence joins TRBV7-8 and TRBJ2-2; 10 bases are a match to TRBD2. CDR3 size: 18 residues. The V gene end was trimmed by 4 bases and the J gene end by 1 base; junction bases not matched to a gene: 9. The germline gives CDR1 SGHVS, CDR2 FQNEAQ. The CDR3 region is CASSSSGASGGNTGELFF. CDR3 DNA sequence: TGTGCCAGCAGCTCTAGCGGAGCTAGCGGGGGGAACACCGGGGAGCTGTTTTTT. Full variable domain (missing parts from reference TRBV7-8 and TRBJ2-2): GAGVSQSPRYKVAKRGQDVALRCDPISGHVSLFWYQQALGQGPEFLTYFQNEAQLDKSGLPSDRFFAERPEGSVSTLKIQRTQQEDSAVYLCASSSSGASGGNTGELFFGEGSRLTVL.

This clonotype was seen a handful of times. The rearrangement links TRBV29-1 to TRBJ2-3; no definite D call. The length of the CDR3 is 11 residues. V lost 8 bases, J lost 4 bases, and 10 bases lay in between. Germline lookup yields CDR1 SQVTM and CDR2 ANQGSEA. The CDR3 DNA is TGCAGCTATCCGATAGCAGATACGCAGTATTTT. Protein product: CSYPIADTQYF.

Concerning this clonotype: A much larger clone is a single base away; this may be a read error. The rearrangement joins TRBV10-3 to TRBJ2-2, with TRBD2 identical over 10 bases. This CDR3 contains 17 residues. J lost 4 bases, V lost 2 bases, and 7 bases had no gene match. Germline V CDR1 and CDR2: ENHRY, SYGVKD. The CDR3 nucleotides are TGTGCCATCAGTGAGACCTCTAGCGGGAGTGTCACCGGGGAGCTGTTTTTT. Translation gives CAISETSSGSVTGELFF.

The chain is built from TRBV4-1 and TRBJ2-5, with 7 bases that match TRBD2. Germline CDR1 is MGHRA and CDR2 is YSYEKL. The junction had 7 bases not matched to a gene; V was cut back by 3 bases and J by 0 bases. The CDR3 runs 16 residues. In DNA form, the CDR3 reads TGCGCCAGCAGCCATCTGGGGAGGGTGGACCAAGAGACCCAGTACTTC. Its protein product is CASSHLGRVDQETQYF.

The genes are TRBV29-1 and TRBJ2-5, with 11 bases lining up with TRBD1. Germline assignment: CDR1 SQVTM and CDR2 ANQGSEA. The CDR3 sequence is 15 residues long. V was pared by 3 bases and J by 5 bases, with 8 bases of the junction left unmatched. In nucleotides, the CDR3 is TGCAGCGTTGACCCTCGGACAGGGGGCGGTGAGACCCAGTACTTC. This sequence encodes CSVDPRTGGGETQYF.

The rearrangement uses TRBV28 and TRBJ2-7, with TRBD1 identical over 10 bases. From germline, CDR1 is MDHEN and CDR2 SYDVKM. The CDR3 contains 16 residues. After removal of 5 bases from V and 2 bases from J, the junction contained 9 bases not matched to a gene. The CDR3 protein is CASSPRSGTGAYEQYF. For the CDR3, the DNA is TGTGCCAGCAGTCCAAGGTCCGGGACAGGGGCCTACGAGCAGTACTTC.

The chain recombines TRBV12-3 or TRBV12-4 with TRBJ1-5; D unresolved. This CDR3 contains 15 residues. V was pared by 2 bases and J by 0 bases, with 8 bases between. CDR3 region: CASSLNQYSNQPQHF. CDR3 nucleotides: TGTGCCAGCAGTTTAAACCAGTATAGCAATCAGCCCCAGCATTTT.

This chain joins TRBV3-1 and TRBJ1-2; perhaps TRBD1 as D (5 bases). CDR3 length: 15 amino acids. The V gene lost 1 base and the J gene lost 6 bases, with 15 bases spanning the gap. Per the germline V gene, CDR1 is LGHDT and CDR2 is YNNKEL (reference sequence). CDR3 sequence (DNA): TGTGCCAGCAGCCAAGTGGACCCCTCCAGGGATGGCTACACCTTC. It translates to CASSQVDPSRDGYTF.

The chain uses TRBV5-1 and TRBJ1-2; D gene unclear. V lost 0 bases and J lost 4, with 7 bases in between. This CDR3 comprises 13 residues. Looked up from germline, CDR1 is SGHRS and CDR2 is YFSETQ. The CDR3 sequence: CASSLDLAYGYTF. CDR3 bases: TGCGCCAGCAGCTTGGACCTGGCCTATGGCTACACCTTC.

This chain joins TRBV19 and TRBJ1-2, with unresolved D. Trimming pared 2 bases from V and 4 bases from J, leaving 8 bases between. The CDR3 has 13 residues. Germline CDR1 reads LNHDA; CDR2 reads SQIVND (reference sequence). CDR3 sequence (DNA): TGTGCCAGTAGTATAAACACCGGCTATGGCTACACCTTC. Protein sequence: CASSINTGYGYTF.

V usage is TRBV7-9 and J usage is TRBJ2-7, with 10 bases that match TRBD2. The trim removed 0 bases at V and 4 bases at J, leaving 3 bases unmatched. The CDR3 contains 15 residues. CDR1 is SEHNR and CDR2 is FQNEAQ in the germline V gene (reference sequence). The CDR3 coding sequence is TGTGCCAGCAGCTTAGCCCTAGCGGGAGCATACGAGCAGTACTTC. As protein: CASSLALAGAYEQYF.

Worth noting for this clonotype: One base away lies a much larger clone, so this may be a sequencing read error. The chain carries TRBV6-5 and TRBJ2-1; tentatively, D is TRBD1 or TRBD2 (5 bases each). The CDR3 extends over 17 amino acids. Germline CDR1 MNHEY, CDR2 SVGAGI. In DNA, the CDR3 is TGTGCCAGCAGTAACTCGTGGGGCTTAGCTAGCTTCCATGAGCAGTTCTTC. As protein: CASSNSWGLASFHEQFF.

The CDR3 region is CASSLGAGVQPQHF. CDR3 DNA sequence: TGTGCCAGCAGTTTAGGGGCAGGGGTTCAGCCCCAGCATTTT. The rearrangement links TRBV28 to TRBJ1-5; a weak D match, TRBD1 (6 bases). CDR3 length: 14 amino acids. Trimming pared 2 bases from V and 6 bases from J, leaving 11 bases between. Germline V gene sequence: CDR1 MDHEN, CDR2 SYDVKM. The variable domain in full, completed from reference TRBV28 and TRBJ1-5, reads DVKVTQSSRYLVKRTGEKVFLECVQDMDHENMFWYRQDPGLGLRLIYFSYDVKMKEKGDIPEGYSVSREKKERFSLILESASTNQTSMYLCASSLGAGVQPQHFGDGTRLSIL.

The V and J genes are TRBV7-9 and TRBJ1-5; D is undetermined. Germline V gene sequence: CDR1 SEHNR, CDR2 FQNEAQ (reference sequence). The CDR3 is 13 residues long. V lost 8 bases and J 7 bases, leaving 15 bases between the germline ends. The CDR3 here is CASAPDSRQPQHF. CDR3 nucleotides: TGTGCCAGCGCCCCCGATTCCCGACAGCCCCAGCATTTT.

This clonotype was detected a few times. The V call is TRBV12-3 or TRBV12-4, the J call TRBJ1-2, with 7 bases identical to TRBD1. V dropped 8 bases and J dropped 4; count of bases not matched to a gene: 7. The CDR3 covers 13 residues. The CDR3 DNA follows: TGTGCCAGCCGCTCGAGGACAGGCTATGGCTACACCTTC. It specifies CASRSRTGYGYTF.

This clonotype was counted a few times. CDR3 amino acids: CASSLYRKGTYEQYF. CDR3 DNA: TGTGCCAGCAGTTTGTATCGTAAGGGAACCTACGAGCAGTACTTC. This rearrangement joins TRBV12-3 or TRBV12-4 to TRBJ2-7; D gene unclear. Trimming stripped 3 bases from V and 2 bases from J, with 14 bases between. The CDR3 loop spans 15 amino acids.

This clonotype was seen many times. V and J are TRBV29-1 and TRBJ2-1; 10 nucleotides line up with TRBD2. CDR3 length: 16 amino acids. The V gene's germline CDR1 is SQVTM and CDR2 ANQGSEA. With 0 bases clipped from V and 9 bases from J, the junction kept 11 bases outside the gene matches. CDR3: CSVEDLDSGRSIEQFF. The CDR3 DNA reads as TGCAGCGTTGAAGATCTCGATAGCGGGAGGTCAATTGAGCAGTTCTTC.

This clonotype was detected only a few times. The CDR3 spells CASSVVVGELFF. The CDR3 DNA is TGTGCCAGCAGCGTAGTCGTCGGGGAGCTGTTTTTT. V gene TRBV9 combines with J gene TRBJ2-2, with D uncertain. Germline V gene lookup returns CDR1 SGDLS and CDR2 YYNGEE. There are 12 residues in the CDR3. The germline V and J ends were trimmed by 0 bases and 7 bases, with 4 bases remaining between them.

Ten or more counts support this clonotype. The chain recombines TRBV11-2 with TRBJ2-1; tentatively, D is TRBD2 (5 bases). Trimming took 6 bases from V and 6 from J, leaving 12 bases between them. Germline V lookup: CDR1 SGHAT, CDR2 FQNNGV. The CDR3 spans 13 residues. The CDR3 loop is CASRGDSVNEQFF. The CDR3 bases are TGTGCCAGCAGGGGAGACTCCGTCAATGAGCAGTTCTTC. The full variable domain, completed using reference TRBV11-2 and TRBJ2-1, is EAGVAQSPRYKIIEKRQSVAFWCNPISGHATLYWYQQILGQGPKLLIQFQNNGVVDDSQLPKDRFSAERLKGVDSTLKIQPAKLEDSAVYLCASRGDSVNEQFFGPGTRLTVL.

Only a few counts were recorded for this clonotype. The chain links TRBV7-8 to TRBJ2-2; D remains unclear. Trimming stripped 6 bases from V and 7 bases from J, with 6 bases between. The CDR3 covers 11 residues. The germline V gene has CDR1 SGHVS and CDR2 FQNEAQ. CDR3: CASRGRGELFF. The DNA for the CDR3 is TGTGCCAGCAGGGGCCGCGGGGAGCTGTTTTTT.

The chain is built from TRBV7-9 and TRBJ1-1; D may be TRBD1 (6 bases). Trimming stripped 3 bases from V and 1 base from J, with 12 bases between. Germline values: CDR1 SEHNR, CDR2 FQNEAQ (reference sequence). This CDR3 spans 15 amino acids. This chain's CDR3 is CASSLLSGANTEAFF. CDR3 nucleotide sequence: TGTGCCAGCAGCTTGTTATCAGGGGCGAACACTGAAGCTTTCTTT. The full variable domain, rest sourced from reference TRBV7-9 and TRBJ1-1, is DTGVSQNPRHKITKRGQNVTFRCDPISEHNRLYWYRQTLGQGPEFLTYFQNEAQLEKSRLLSDRFSAERPKGSFSTLEIQRTEQGDSAMYLCASSLLSGANTEAFFGQGTRLTVV.

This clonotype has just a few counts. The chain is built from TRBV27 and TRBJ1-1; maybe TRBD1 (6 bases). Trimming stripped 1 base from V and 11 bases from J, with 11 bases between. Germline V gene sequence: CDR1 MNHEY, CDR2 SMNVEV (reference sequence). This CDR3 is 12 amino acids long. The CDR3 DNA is TGTGCCAGCAGTTTATTGGGGGCTAGGGCTTTCTTT. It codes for CASSLLGARAFF.

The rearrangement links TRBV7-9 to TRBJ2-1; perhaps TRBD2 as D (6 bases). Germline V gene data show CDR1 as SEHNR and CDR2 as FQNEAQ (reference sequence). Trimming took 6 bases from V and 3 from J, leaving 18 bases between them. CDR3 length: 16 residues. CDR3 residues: CASRGFGSGDYNEQFF. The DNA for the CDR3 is TGTGCCAGCAGGGGGTTCGGGAGCGGCGACTACAATGAGCAGTTCTTC.

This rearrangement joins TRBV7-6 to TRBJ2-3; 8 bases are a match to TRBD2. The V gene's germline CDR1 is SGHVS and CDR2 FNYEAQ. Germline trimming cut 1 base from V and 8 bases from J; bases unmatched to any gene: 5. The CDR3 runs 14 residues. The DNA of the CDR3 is TGTGCCAGCAGCTTAGATGTACTAGCGGTTACGCAGTATTTT. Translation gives CASSLDVLAVTQYF.

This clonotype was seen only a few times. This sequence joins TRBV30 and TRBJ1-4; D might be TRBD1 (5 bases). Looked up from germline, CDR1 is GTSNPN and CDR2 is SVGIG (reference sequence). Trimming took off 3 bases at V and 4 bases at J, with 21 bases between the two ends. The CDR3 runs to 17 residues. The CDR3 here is CAWSRSRQGRVNEKLFF. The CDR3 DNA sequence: TGTGCCTGGAGCAGATCTCGTCAGGGTCGGGTTAATGAAAAACTGTTTTTT.

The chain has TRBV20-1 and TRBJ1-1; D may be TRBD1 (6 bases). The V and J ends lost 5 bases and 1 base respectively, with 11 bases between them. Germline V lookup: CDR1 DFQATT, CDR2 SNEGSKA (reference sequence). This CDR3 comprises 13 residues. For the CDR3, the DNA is TGCAGTGCTCCAAGGACAGCGAACACTGAAGCTTTCTTT. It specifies CSAPRTANTEAFF.

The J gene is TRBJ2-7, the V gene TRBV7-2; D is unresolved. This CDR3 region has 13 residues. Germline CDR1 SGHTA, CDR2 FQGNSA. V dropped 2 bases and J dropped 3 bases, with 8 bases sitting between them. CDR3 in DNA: TGTGCCAGCAGCTTAATGGCTGTCTACGAGCAGTACTTC. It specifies CASSLMAVYEQYF. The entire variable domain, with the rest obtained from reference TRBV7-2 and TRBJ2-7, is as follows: GAGVSQSPSNKVTEKGKDVELRCDPISGHTALYWYRQSLGQGLEFLIYFQGNSAPDKSGLPSDRFSAERTGGSVSTLTIQRTQQEDSAVYLCASSLMAVYEQYFGPGTRLTVT.

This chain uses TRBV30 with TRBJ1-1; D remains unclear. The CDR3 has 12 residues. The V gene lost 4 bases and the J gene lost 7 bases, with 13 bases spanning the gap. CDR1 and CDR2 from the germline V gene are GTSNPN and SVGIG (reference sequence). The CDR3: CAWTFSWGEAFF. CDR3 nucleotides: TGTGCCTGGACTTTCAGTTGGGGTGAAGCTTTCTTT.

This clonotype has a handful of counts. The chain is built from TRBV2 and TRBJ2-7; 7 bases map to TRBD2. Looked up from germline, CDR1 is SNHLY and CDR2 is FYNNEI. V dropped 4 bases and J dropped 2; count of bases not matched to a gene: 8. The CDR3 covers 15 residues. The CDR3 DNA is TGTGCCAGCAGTGCCCGGGCTAGCGGAACCTACGAGCAGTACTTC. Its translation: CASSARASGTYEQYF.